The T cell receptor (beta chain) described here comes from a study of PD-L1 blockade in urothelial cancer. Study overall: Prior chemotherapy regimens per patient numbered 0 to 3. Blood-derived samples held a median around 140,000 T cells.

This CDR3 region has 17 residues. Whole-study findings and limits: Expansion of tumor-associated blood clones at 3 weeks was greater in durable-benefit patients.

Time point reported: pretreatment peripheral blood. Synthetic TCR analog templates were spiked into each PCR. The data were produced by immunoSEQ multiplex PCR, yet TCRdb's version contains in-frame clones alone and is incomplete. The repertoire holds some 120,000 clones, with 70% to 85% as singletons. Comments on this clone: Antigen specificity is unknown.

This sample comprised PBMCs, obtained around atezolizumab (anti-PD-L1) treatment. V gene TRBV21-1 combines with J gene TRBJ1-1. TRBV21-1 is a documented pseudogene. This TCR was recovered from a middle-aged man with urothelial cancer. The CDR3 loop is CASNKSTEAFSSSEAFF. As DNA, the CDR3 is TGTGCCAGCAACAAAAGCACTGAAGCTTTCTCAAGCTCTGAAGCTTTCTTT.